The rows below give T cell receptor beta chains drawn from one sample of a study of blood T cells in healthy people across ages. One entry per CDR3 protein results from TCRdb running MiXCR on the 5' RACE reads. The sample has over 1,500,000 distinct CDR3 sequences, more than 35% seen once; the top ten hold 20% to 25%. Sequencing used blood. The receptors stem from a human donor in good health. CDR3s include the opening cysteine and the closing phenylalanine or tryptophan. D genes are given only for firm matches. Clone sizes are given selectively: once, few, many, or a class where the clone is expanded.

TRBV5-5	-	-	16	TRBJ2-7	TGTGCCAGCAGCTTAGGTCCCTCGACAGTTACCTACGAGCAGTACTTC	CASSLGPSTVTYEQYF
TRBV11-3	-	TRBD2	14	TRBJ2-4	TGTGCCAGCAGCTACGGGGAGGGGTACCACGAGCGGTACTTC	CASSYGEGYHERYF
TRBV7-6	-	TRBD1	16	TRBJ2-5	TGTGCCAGCAGCTTAGTGGTGACAGGGGGCTCGGAGACCCAGTACTTC	CASSLVVTGGSETQYF
TRBV12-3/TRBV12-4	-	TRBD2	14	TRBJ2-7	TGTGCCAGCACCAGACTAGCGGTGGATCCCGAGCAGTACTTC	CASTRLAVDPEQYF
TRBV29-1	many	-	13	TRBJ2-1	TGCAGCGTCTCAGGGAGCTCCTACAATGAGCAGTTCTTC	CSVSGSSYNEQFF
TRBV6-4	few	TRBD2	16	TRBJ2-3	TGTGCCAGCAGTGACTCTGGAGCGGGAGAGACAGATACGCAGTATTTT	CASSDSGAGETDTQYF
TRBV5-1	-	-	15	TRBJ1-1	TGCGCCAGCAGCTCCAGTCCTACAGATTCGATTGAAGCTTTCTTT	CASSSSPTDSIEAFF
TRBV27	-	-	13	TRBJ1-5	TGTGCCAGCGGCCCATATAGCAATCAGCCCCAGCATTTT	CASGPYSNQPQHF
TRBV20-1	-	-	14	TRBJ2-1	TGCAGTGCCGAAGGGAGAATCGGTACCAATGAGCAGTTCTTC	CSAEGRIGTNEQFF
TRBV7-9	-	-	15	TRBJ2-1	TGTGCCAGCAGCCACCCACAGGGATCCTACAATGAGCAGTTCTTC	CASSHPQGSYNEQFF
TRBV28	few	-	15	TRBJ2-5	TGTGCCAGCAGTTTGTACCGACAGGAGAGAGAGACCCAGTACTTC	CASSLYRQERETQYF
TRBV7-9	-	-	15	TRBJ1-2	TGTGCCAGCAGCTTAGCGGGAGGAGACAACTATGGCTACACCTTC	CASSLAGGDNYGYTF
TRBV12-3/TRBV12-4	-	TRBD2	20	TRBJ2-7	TGTGCCAGCAGTTTAGCTGGGACTAGCGGGAAGTTTACAAGCTCCTACGAGCAGTACTTC	CASSLAGTSGKFTSSYEQYF
TRBV6-5	-	-	15	TRBJ1-4	TGTGCCAGCAGTTACTCATCCGGCAGGAATGAAAAACTGTTTTTT	CASSYSSGRNEKLFF
TRBV7-2	few	TRBD1	18	TRBJ2-7	TGTGCCAGCAGCTTAGCCCGCATAGGGACAGGGAGCTCCTACGAGCAGTACTTC	CASSLARIGTGSSYEQYF
TRBV15	-	-	14	TRBJ2-7	TGTGCCACCAGCAGAGGACGGGCGGCGTACGAGCAGTACTTC	CATSRGRAAYEQYF
TRBV20-1	few	-	12	TRBJ1-2	TGCAGTGCTAGAGATAACGGTTATGGCTACACCTTC	CSARDNGYGYTF
TRBV28	many	-	13	TRBJ1-2	TGTGCCAGCAGTCCCGGGGGGATCTATGGCTACACCTTC	CASSPGGIYGYTF
TRBV15	-	TRBD1	15	TRBJ2-1	TGTGCCACCAGCGCGCAGGGGACAGGGGGCAATGAGCAGTTCTTC	CATSAQGTGGNEQFF
TRBV5-6	many	TRBD2	15	TRBJ2-5	TGTGCCAGCAGCTTGGGACTAGCGGGGATAGAGACCCAGTACTTC	CASSLGLAGIETQYF
TRBV28	few	-	13	TRBJ2-7	TGTGCCAGCAGTTTGGGCAGACAGGACGAGCAGTACTTC	CASSLGRQDEQYF
TRBV29-1	-	-	14	TRBJ1-2	TGCAGCGTTGATGGGCGGCCATTGGGGGATGGCTACACCTTC	CSVDGRPLGDGYTF
TRBV6-6	-	-	16	TRBJ1-1	TGTGCCAGCACCCCTATCCCGATGGCGATGAACACTGAAGCTTTCTTT	CASTPIPMAMNTEAFF
TRBV7-2	-	-	15	TRBJ2-7	TGTGCCAGCAGCTTCGCCTTGGGAAACTACTACGAGCAGTACTTC	CASSFALGNYYEQYF
TRBV2	-	-	13	TRBJ2-5	TGTGCCAGCAACCTAGGGGTTGGAGAGACCCAGTACTTC	CASNLGVGETQYF
TRBV15	few	-	15	TRBJ2-5	TGTGCCACCAGCAGAGATCGGAGCGGTAAAGAGACCCAGTACTTC	CATSRDRSGKETQYF
TRBV4-3	-	-	14	TRBJ2-3	TGCGCCAGCAGCCAAGGACCCCACGGAGATACGCAGTATTTT	CASSQGPHGDTQYF
TRBV29-1	-	TRBD1	13	TRBJ2-5	TGCAGCGTCACCGGGACAGCACAAGAGACCCAGTACTTC	CSVTGTAQETQYF
TRBV7-2	-	-	14	TRBJ2-5	TGTGCCAGCAGCGCCAGGGGCCCTCAAGAGACCCAGTACTTC	CASSARGPQETQYF
TRBV5-1	few	-	14	TRBJ2-1	TGCGCCAGCAGCCACGGGTCCGGGATGGGTGAGCAGTTCTTC	CASSHGSGMGEQFF
TRBV10-3	many	TRBD2	15	TRBJ2-7	TGTGCCATCAGTGGGACTAGCGAGACACCTTACGAGCAGTACTTC	CAISGTSETPYEQYF
TRBV6-4	-	-	14	TRBJ2-5	TGTGCCAGCAGGGACTCGTGGGGAAGAGAGACCCAGTACTTC	CASRDSWGRETQYF
TRBV20-1	-	-	13	TRBJ1-1	TGCAGTGCTAGTTGGAACAGGGACACTGAAGCTTTCTTT	CSASWNRDTEAFF
TRBV7-2	-	-	15	TRBJ2-3	TGTGCCAGCAGCTTAGTTATAATCCTCACAGATACGCAGTATTTT	CASSLVIILTDTQYF
TRBV6-5	-	TRBD1	15	TRBJ1-2	TGTGCCGGCAGCCTATGGGGAGACAGGGGGCATGGCTACACCTTC	CAGSLWGDRGHGYTF
TRBV7-9	-	TRBD1	16	TRBJ2-1	TGTGCCAGCAGCTTAGTTGGGACAGGGGTAAACAATGAGCAGTTCTTC	CASSLVGTGVNNEQFF
TRBV7-7	few	TRBD2	14	TRBJ2-1	TGTGCTAGCAGCATTAGCGGGGGGCCCAATGAGCAGTTCTTC	CASSISGGPNEQFF
TRBV20-1	few	TRBD2	14	TRBJ2-3	TGCAGTGCTGCACTTAGGCGGGGGGGCGATACGCAGTATTTT	CSAALRRGGDTQYF
TRBV28	-	TRBD2	20	TRBJ2-3	TGTGCCAGCAGTACAGGAGCGGGGGGTGACACCACTAAAGTGCGAGATACGCAGTATTTT	CASSTGAGGDTTKVRDTQYF
TRBV6-6	-	-	16	TRBJ2-1	TGTGCCGGAAGCTTAAGGGAACTAGCCCCCCGCGATGAGCAGTTCTTC	CAGSLRELAPRDEQFF
TRBV20-1	-	TRBD1	17	TRBJ2-3	TGCAGTGCTAGAGGGCTCTGGGGACAGGGCGTCACAGATACGCAGTATTTT	CSARGLWGQGVTDTQYF